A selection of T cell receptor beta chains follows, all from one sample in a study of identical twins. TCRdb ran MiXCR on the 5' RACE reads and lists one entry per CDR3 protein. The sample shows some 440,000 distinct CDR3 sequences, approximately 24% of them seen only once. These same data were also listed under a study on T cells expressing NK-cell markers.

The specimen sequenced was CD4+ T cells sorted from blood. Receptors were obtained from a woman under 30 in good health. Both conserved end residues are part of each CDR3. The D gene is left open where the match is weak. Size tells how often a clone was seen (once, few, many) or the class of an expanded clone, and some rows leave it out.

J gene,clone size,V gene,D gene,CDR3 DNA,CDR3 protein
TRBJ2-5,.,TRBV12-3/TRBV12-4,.,TGTGCCAGCAGTCGATCGCGGATTACCCAGTACTTC,CASSRSRITQYF
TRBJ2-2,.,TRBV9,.,TGTGCCAGCAGCGCGGGACCGTACACCGGGGAGCTGTTTTTT,CASSAGPYTGELFF
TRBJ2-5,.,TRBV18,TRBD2,TGTGCCAGCTCACCAAGGACTAGTCAAGAGACCCAGTACTTC,CASSPRTSQETQYF
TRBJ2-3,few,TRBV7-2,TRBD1,TGTGCCAGCAGCTTAGCGAGGTCGGCGGGACAGGGGTCCACAGATACGCAGTATTTT,CASSLARSAGQGSTDTQYF
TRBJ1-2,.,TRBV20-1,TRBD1,TGCAGTGCCCCGAGACAGGGGCATTATGGCTACACCTTC,CSAPRQGHYGYTF
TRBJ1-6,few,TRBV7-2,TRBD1,TGTGCCAGCAGCACCAGGGACAGCTATAATTCACCCCTCCACTTT,CASSTRDSYNSPLHF
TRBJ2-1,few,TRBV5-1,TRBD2,TGCGCCAGCAGCATTAGCGGGGGGGCGGACAATGAGCAGTTCTTC,CASSISGGADNEQFF
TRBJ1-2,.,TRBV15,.,TGTGCCACCAGCAGAGAAAGAACCGAAAACAGGCTCGGCTACACCTTC,CATSRERTENRLGYTF
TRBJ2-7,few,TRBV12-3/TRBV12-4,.,TGTGCCAGACCCAGGCACGAGCATTACTTC,CARPRHEHYF
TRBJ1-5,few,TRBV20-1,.,TGCAGTGTCTGGGGGGGAGGGCCCCAGCATTTT,CSVWGGGPQHF
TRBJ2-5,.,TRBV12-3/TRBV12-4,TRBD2,TGTGCCAGCAGTCTAGCGGGGGCCGAAGAGACCCAGTACTTC,CASSLAGAEETQYF
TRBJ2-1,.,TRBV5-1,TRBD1,TGCGCCAGCAGCCCCGAGGGGGCGGGCGAGCAGTTCTTC,CASSPEGAGEQFF
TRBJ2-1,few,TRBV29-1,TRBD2,TGCAGCGTAGGACTAGCGGCCTCCTACAATGAGCAGTTCTTC,CSVGLAASYNEQFF
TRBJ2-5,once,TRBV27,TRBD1,TGTGCCAGCCAACTGACAGGGGGCATTGGGGAGACCCAGTACTTC,CASQLTGGIGETQYF
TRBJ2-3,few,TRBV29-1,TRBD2,TGCAGCGTGACGGGGGGGACTAGCGGTCTCACAGATACGCAGTATTTT,CSVTGGTSGLTDTQYF
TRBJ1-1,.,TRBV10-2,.,TGCGCCAGCACTTGGAACACTGAAGCTTTCTTT,CASTWNTEAFF
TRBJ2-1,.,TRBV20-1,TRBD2,TGCAGTGCTAGAGACGCGTCCGGCGGGGGGTCCTACAATGAGCAGTTCTTC,CSARDASGGGSYNEQFF
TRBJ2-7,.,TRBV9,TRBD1,TGTGCCAGCAGCGGACGTCTTCGGGACAGGACATACGAGCAGTACTTC,CASSGRLRDRTYEQYF
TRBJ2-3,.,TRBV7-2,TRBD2,TGTGCCAGCAGCTCCGAACTAGCGGGGGTCACAGATACGCAGTATTTT,CASSSELAGVTDTQYF
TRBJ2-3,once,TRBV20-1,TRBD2,TGCAGTGCTATTCTCCGGGGCGGGGGGGCCGCAGATACGCAGTATTTT,CSAILRGGGAADTQYF
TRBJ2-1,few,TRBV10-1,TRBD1,TGCGCCAGCAGTGCGGGGACAGGGGTTCGGAATGAGCAGTTCTTC,CASSAGTGVRNEQFF
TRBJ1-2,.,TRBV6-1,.,TGTGCCAGCTTCTCCGGCCAGCGAAGTTTCTATGGCTACACCTTC,CASFSGQRSFYGYTF
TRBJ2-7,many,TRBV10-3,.,TGTGCCATCAGTGAGTTCACGGCGGCATTGTACTTC,CAISEFTAALYF
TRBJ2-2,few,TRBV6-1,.,TGTGCCAGCAATAGAGGCAGCACCGGGGAGCTGTTTTTT,CASNRGSTGELFF
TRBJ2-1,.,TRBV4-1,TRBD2,TGCGCCAGCAGCCAGTATGCCCTCGGGACTAGCGGCAGTGGGAAGTTCTTC,CASSQYALGTSGSGKFF
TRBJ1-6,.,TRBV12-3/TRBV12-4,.,TGTGCCAGCAGCTACCGCGGCAGGGTGAGCCAACGATTCAATTCACCCCTCCACTTT,CASSYRGRVSQRFNSPLHF
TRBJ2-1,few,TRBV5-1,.,TGCGCCAGCAGCCCCGCTATGGGGAGTGAGCAGTTCTTC,CASSPAMGSEQFF
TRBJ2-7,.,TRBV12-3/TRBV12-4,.,TGTGCCAGCAGTCCTCGGGCAGGCAGAGACGAGCAGTACTTC,CASSPRAGRDEQYF
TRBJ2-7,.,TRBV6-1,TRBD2,TGTGCCAGCAGGCGGACTAGCGGGAATCGATACGAGCAGTACTTC,CASRRTSGNRYEQYF
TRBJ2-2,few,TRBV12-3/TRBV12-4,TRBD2,TGTGCCAGCAGTATCCCCCGGAGCGGGGGTATTTGGACCGGGGAGCTGTTTTTT,CASSIPRSGGIWTGELFF
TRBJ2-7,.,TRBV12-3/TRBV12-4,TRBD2,TGTGCCAGCAGGGATAGCGGGAGGGGCGAGCAGTACTTC,CASRDSGRGEQYF
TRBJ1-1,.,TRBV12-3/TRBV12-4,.,TGTGCCAGTGCGTTGCGTAACATGAACACTGAAGCTTTCTTT,CASALRNMNTEAFF
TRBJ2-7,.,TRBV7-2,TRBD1,TGTGCCAGCAGCCGGACGACAGGGATCGGCTACGAGCAGTACTTC,CASSRTTGIGYEQYF
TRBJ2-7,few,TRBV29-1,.,TGCAGCGTTGTGAAGTTGAGGGGGGGAGCCTACGAGCAGTACTTC,CSVVKLRGGAYEQYF
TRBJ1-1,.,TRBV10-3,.,TGTGCCATCAGTGCCGCGGGGAACACTGAAGCTTTCTTT,CAISAAGNTEAFF
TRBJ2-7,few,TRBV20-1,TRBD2,TGCAGTGCTAGTTTGGGACTAGCGGGACTGTACGAGCAGTACTTC,CSASLGLAGLYEQYF
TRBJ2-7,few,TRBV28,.,TGTGCCAGCTTCAGTTTTGATGGGAAGTCCAGGGATGGCGAGCAGTACTTC,CASFSFDGKSRDGEQYF
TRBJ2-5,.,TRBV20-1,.,TGCAGGGCCTTGGGGGGAAAAGAGACCCAGTACTTC,CRALGGKETQYF
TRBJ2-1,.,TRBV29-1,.,TGCAGCGTTGAACTCTTTCCAGGACACCACTTCTCCTACAATGAGCAGTTCTTC,CSVELFPGHHFSYNEQFF
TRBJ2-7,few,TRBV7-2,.,TGTGCCAGCAGCGCGTTCGGGATCTTCGACGGGTACGAGCAGTACTTC,CASSAFGIFDGYEQYF